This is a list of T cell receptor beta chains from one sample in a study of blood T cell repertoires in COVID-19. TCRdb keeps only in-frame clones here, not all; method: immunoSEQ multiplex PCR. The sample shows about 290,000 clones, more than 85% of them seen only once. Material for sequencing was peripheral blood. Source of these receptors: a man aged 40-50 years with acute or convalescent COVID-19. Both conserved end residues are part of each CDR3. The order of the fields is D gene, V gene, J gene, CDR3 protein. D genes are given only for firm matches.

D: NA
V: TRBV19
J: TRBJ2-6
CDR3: CASTESGANVLTF

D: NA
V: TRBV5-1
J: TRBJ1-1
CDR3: CASSIGANTEAFF

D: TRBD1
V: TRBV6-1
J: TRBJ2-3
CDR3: CASSEKARFGTGSDTQYF

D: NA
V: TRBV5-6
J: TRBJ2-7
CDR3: CASSFAGKNEQYF

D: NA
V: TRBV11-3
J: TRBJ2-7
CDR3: CASSLDRGEQYF

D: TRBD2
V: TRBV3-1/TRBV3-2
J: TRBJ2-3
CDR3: CASSPGMASGFTDTQYF

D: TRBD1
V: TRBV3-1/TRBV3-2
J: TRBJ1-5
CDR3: CASSWGQNQPQHF

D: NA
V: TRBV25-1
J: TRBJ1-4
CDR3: CASSDGSGGEKLFF

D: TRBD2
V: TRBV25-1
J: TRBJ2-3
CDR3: CASSPIPGLASTDTQYF

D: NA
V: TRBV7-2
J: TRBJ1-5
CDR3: CASSYDRSNQPQHF

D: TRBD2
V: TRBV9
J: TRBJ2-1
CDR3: CASSVTSGGAEQFF

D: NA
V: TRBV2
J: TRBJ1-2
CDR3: CASSPQGPSAGYTF

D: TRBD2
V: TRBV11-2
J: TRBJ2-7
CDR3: CASSHPSGEWYEQYF

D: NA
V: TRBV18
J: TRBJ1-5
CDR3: CASSPERTAIIANQPQHF

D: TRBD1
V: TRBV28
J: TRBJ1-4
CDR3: CASSPLTGTGLFEKLFF

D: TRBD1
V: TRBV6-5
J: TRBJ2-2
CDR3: CASSPMGQPTGELFF

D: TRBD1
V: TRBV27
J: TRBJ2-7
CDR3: CASAPYPGQGFEQYF

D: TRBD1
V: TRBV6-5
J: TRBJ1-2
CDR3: CASTKTGAQNYGYTF

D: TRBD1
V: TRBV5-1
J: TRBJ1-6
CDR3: CASSIGLGGFSPLHF

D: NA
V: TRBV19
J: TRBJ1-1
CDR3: CASTTRGFGNTEAFF

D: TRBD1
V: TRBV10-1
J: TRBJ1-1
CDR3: CASSSGTGTTEAFF

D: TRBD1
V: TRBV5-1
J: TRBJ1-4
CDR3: CASSALGGTGEDEKLFF

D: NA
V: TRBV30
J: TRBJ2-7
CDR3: CAWCPQGVISYEQYF

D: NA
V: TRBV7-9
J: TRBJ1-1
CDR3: CASSLDKAGSLIF

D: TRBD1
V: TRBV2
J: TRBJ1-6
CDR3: CASSERQGAYSPLHF

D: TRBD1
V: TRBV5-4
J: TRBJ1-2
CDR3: CASSLSDREGYTF

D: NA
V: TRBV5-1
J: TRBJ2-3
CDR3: CASSSSVGTDTQYF

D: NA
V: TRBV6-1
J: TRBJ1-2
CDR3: CASSERTGNYGYTF

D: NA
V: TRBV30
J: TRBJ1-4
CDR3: CAWTGPNEKLFF

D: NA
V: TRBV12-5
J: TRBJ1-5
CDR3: CATSGTRNSNQPQHF

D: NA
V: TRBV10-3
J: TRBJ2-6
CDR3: CAISESGRPSGANVLTF

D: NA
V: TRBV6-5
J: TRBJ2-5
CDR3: CASRAPRGTQYF

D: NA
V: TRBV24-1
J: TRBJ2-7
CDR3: CATTPCSDRSTYEQYF

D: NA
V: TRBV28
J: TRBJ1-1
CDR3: CASSLTATEAFF

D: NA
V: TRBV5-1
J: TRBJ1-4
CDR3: CASSLDQPGEKLFF

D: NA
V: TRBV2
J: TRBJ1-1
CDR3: CASSEEGSSTEAFF

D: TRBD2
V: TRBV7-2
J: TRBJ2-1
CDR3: CASSWGGTPEGQFF

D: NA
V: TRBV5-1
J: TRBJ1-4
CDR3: CASSLGDPGREKLFF

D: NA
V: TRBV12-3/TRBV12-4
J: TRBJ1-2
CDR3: CASSFWSGDGYTF

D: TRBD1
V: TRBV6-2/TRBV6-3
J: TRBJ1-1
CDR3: CASSLPDREAFF

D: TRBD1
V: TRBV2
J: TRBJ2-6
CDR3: CASDRGLFSGANVLTF

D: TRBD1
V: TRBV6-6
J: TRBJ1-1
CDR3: CATLRDSLEAFF

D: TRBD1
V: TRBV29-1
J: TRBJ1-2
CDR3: CSVRDRDNYGYTF

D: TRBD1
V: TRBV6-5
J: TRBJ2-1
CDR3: CASTQQGSLYNEQFF